This T cell receptor beta chain derives from a study of cytomegalovirus exposure and HLA in healthy donors (dated by TCRdb to the late 2010s). Regarding the study in general: An earlier analysis of more than 550 of the donors reported about 300 Gb of sequence data and 117 million unique TCR beta sequences obtained from around 190 million T cells. About 280 gigabases of sequencing data and 70 million to 100 million unique TCR sequences made up an early release that covered some 640 HLA-typed donors. The study combined high-throughput TCR immunosequencing, statistical association of individual TCRs with disease status, and machine learning to predict cytomegalovirus infection status. In the later analysis, no new phenotypic data were used to find candidate immune exposures; instead, reliance was placed on TCR beta sequences and their occurrence across donors. Of the approximately 400 genotyped donors, 81% fell in the genetic ancestry cluster associated with self-reported Caucasian donors. To decide whether each TCR beta V gene segment behaved as functional or pseudogenic, an earlier analysis of over 500 of the donors relied on high-throughput TCR beta sequencing. In addition to the first cohort of roughly 700 subjects, a separate validation cohort of approximately 120 different subjects was used. Roughly five DR-DQ haplotypes were handled as single units for association and clustering because linkage in the cohort was strong. The study aimed to test whether cataloging public T cell receptors could reveal signatures of past pathogen exposure. HLA typing covered class I and class II loci at four-digit resolution. Alongside the repertoire data, information on donor age, sex, ethnicity and CMV serostatus was compiled. Across some 400 genotyped donors of the cohort, an average of approximately 240,000 unique TCR beta nucleotide sequences per donor were sequenced, and roughly 20% of those sequences were non-productive. A later genetic analysis took genome-wide SNP genotypes for about 65% of the 666 donors and used that subset as a discovery cohort. All discovery cohort repertoires had been generated on a single sequencing platform. The study used immunosequencing to profile the T cell repertoires of under 700 subjects and linked those repertoires to cytomegalovirus serostatus. To study patterns of TCR occurrence, a later analysis re-analyzed previously published TCR beta repertoires from 666 donors and added high-resolution HLA genotyping. Typing coverage varied by locus: roughly 629-640 donors for A, B, C, DRB1 and DQB1; approximately 500 for DQA1; nearly 610 for DPA1; approximately 470 for DPB1.

The CDR3 numbers 14 residues from cysteine through phenylalanine. Only CDR3 DNA remains: 42 bases, in frame from the first base. The CDR1 and CDR2 encoded by the germline V gene (reference sequence) are SGHNT and YYREEE. The V end loses 4 bases and the J end loses 1 base, and a stretch of 11 bases separates them. Paper-wide results and their limitations: Only TCR beta chains were sequenced in this cohort, and the absence of alpha or paired-chain data limited detectable features. A further reported finding was that TCR beta sequences accurately predicted the HLA-A and HLA-B alleles for most subjects in the first cohort. Some IMGT-functional V segments, including TRBV6-2 and TRBV6-3, could not be told apart with the 87-base-pair reads, so those segments were excluded. A later genetic analysis reported fewer N-insertions in productive TCRs among donors in an Asian-associated ancestry cluster than the roughly 720-donor mean. Because counts were too low, approximately 15 rarely observed V segments, including chromosome 9 orphons, were excluded from the earlier analysis of several hundred of the donors. A total of about 180 TCR beta chains were listed by the study as associated with cytomegalovirus. A cluster of highly shared sequence variants was judged likely to be a technical artifact of the sequencing pipeline. Across donors, most TCR sequences were observed very rarely, whereas some public TCRs were present in many individuals. For the cohort, immune exposure information was limited to CMV serostatus. Strong co-occurrence of HLA alleles, especially DR and DQ, made assigning TCR associations to individual alleles difficult. Because some donors lacked HLA typing at each locus, the association tests relied only on the typed subset. In a later analysis, HLA-associated TCR beta chains were found to be more clonally expanded and to have lower generation probabilities than equally common non-associated chains. According to a later analysis, parvovirus B19, influenza, CMV and Epstein-Barr virus appeared linked to several top co-occurrence clusters. Roughly uniform sequencing depth across donors was assumed in presence/absence analyses, although this assumption may not hold. In vitro tests confirmed that a few of the cytomegalovirus-associated TCR beta chains recognize cytomegalovirus antigens. The classifier was reported to diagnose cytomegalovirus status with high specificity and sensitivity in both the original cohort and the validation cohort. A later analysis found that most CMV-associated TCR beta chains appeared HLA-restricted, with HLA associations seemingly driven largely by CMV exposure. Correlated functional status among segregating V segments might reflect linkage disequilibrium, but an unknown experimental factor could not be ruled out. In an earlier analysis of some 500 of the donors, most TCR beta V segments appeared in productive rearrangements about 87% or about 30% of the time, broadly matching IMGT annotations. The authors suggested that the approach could potentially be extended to other disease states and immunological phenotypes. A later genetic analysis associated a missense DCLRE1C variant with V-gene and J-gene trimming of TCR beta chains, and an independent cohort replicated the association. In a later analysis, some 18,000 TCR beta sequences were associated with specific HLA alleles at a false discovery rate of 0.05. A later analysis found that TCR association rates varied across HLA loci, with DRB1 alleles showing the most associated TCRs and HLA-C alleles the fewest.

As for this clone: Its antigen remains undetermined. No clone much larger than this one lies a single base away; base qualities are absent.

The cohort comprised 670 or so healthy bone marrow donors. At the time of sampling, every cohort member was nominally healthy, though immune exposures that went unrecorded were likely present. The donor tested CMV seropositive and was one of the 289 seropositive cohort members. Each donor provided a peripheral blood sample, and peripheral blood mononuclear cells were used for TCR beta sequencing. Genomic DNA extraction from the blood cell samples was performed with the Qiagen DNeasy Blood Extraction Kit. The library was prepared using the immunoSEQ multiplex PCR assay. The multiplex PCR relied on a mix of 60 forward primers for TCR Vbeta segments and 13 reverse primers for TCR Jbeta segments. The CDR3 region of rearranged TCR beta genes was amplified from genomic DNA with a multiplex PCR assay. The Illumina HiSeq System was used to sequence the amplified TCR beta libraries as 87-base-pair reads. The authors' analysis ran thus. A later analysis tallied around 82 million unique TCR beta chains across the 666 repertoires, and about 10 million of those chains were shared by two or more donors. A nearest-neighbor algorithm error-corrected the raw reads and collapsed the reads into unique sequences, merging closely related sequences to remove PCR and sequencing errors. Alignment of CDR3 sequences to IMGT reference sequences was used to assign V, D and J gene segments. Each retained sequence needed at least a six-nucleotide match to both a V gene segment and a J gene segment. Rearrangements were called productive when the CDR3 lacked stop codons and stayed in frame with V and J; all others were non-productive. Following IMGT convention, CDR3 was defined as the stretch from the second conserved V-encoded cysteine to the conserved J-encoded phenylalanine. The earlier analysis of about 640 of the donors excluded any sequence lacking an unambiguous match to a single V gene segment. An earlier analysis of approximately 590 of the donors classified V segments as functional when productive rearrangements were above 56.7% and as segregating when the standard deviation between donors was above 5%. A statistical classification framework was built for diagnosing cytomegalovirus status from the catalog of TCR beta chain sequences. In a later analysis, TCR nucleotide sequences were compared against IMGT/GENE-DB human TR gene sequences so that V and J genes could be assigned. A later analysis assigned CDR3 sequences and most-parsimonious VDJ recombination scenarios with the TCRdist pipeline. In a later analysis, each TCR beta chain was defined by its CDR3 amino acid sequence together with its V-gene family, and reads without a unique V-gene family were excluded. To address suspected cross-contamination and a sequencing artifact, a later analysis removed a few hundred highly shared, low-generation-probability nucleotide sequences. For each public chain, a later analysis derived a clonal expansion index from normalized ranks of inferred template counts within each repertoire. In a later analysis, generation probabilities were computed with a VDJ recombination model fitted to out-of-frame rearrangements, and the resulting probabilities were checked against IGoR. A later analysis scored TCR-TCR, TCR-HLA and TCR-CMV co-occurrence with hypergeometric tests, applying a repertoire-size bias correction to TCR pairs. In a later analysis, false discovery rates were estimated by permuting HLA or CMV assignments 20 times. In a later analysis, co-occurring TCRs were grouped using DBSCAN, with TCRdist sequence similarity added in when clustering inside HLA-allele-positive subsets. Repertoires with fewer than 30,000 or more than 120,000 public chains, plus five repertoires with anomalous nucleotide sharing, were excluded from co-occurrence clustering. TCRdb obtained this table from immuneACCESS and retained in-frame rearrangements with V and J assigned. These tables miss some clones; where compared with another copy, unresolved V genes account for less than half of the shortfall, and the remainder is unexplained. V, J and clone size derive from that table, while D and trimming were established from the DNA sequence. The sample table records approximately 120,000 clones; over 70% of these occur just once. The ten most abundant clones make up approximately 4% of the sample.

The chain is made from TRBV5-4 and TRBJ2-5; the D gene is perhaps TRBD1, from 6 matching bases. The material sequenced was PBMCs. The clonotype comes from a man aged 18-30 years in good health and CMV-seropositive. CDR3 protein: CASSLRQAQETQYF. The nucleotide sequence reads TGTGCCAGCAGCCTGCGACAGGCCCAAGAGACCCAGTACTTC.